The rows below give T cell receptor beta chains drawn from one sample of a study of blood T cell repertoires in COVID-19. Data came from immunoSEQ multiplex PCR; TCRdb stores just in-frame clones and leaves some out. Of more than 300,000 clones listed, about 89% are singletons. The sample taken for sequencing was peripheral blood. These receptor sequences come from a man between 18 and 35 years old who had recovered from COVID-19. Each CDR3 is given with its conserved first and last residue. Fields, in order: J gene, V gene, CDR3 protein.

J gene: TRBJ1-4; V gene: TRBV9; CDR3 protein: CASSYTGGGEKLFF
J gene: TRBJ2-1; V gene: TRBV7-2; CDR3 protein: CASSRTSGQYNEQFF
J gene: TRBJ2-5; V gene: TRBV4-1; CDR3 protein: CASSRIKIGESKETQYF
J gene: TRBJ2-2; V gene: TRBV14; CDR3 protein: CASSPRTATNTGELFF
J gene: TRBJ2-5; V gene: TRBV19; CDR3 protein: CASSAIAGVQGGTQYF
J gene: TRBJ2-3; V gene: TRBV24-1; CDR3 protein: CATSEKGAGGITDTQYF
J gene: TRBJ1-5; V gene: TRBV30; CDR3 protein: CAWAGPRGRQPQHF
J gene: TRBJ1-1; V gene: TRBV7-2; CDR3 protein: CASSSRPRDTEAFF
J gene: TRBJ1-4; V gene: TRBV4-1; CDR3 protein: CASSPGFQGEKLFF
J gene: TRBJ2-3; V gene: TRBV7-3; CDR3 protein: CASSTSGGFTDTQYF
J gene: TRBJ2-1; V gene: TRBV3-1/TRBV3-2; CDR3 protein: CASTSGGGAPYNEQFF
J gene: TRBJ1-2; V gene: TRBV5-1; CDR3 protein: CASSATVGTGGYHGYTF
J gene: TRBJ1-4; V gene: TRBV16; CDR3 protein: CASSPPQGSKGKLFF
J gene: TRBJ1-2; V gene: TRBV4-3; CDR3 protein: CASSQDKTVHNYGYTF
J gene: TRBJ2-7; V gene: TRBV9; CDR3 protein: CASSVDPGFSYEQYF
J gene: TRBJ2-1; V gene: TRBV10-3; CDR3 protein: CAIGLARLSSYNEQFF
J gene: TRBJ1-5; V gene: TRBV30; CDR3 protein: CAWSPQVNQPQHF
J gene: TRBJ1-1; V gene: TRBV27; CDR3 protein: CASSPPTGLNTEAFF
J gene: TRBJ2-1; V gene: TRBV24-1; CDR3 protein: CATSDFGTGGYNEQFF
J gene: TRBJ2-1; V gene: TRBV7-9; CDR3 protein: CASSLKGVGSYNEQFF
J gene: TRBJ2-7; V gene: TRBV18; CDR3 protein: CASSPTSEISYEQYF
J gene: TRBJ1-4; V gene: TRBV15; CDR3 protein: CATSRDAGEKLFF
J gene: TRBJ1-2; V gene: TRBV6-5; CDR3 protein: CASRTGAYGYTF
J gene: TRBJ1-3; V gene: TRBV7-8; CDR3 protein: CASSRQGHSGNTIYF
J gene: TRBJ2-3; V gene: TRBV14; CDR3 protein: CASSQDQAGAGTDTQYF
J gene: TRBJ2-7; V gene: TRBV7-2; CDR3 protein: CASSLTSGAYEQYF
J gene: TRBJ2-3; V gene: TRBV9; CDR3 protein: CASSVDGLSDTQYF
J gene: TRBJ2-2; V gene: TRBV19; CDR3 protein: CASSSRGANTGELFF
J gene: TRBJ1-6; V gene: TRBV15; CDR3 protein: CATSRGDRPDSPLHF
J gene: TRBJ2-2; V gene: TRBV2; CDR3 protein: CASSGWAGDITGELFF
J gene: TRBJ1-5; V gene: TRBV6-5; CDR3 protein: CASSSTGLSNQPQHF
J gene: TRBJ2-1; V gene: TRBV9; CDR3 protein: CASSVFLSDEQFF
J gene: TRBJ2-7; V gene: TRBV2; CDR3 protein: CASRGTSGGPYEQYF
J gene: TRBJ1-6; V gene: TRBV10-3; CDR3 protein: CAIRGALGDSPLHF
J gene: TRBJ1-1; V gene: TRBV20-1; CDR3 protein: CSASQSGGYNTEAFF
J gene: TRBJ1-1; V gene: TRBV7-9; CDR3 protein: CASSLGRATEAFF
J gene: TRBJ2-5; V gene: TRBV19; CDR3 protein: CASSDYTTAGETQYF
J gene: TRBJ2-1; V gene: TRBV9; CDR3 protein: CASSETGDSYNEQFF
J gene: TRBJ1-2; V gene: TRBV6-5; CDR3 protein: CASSNPQGPYGYTF
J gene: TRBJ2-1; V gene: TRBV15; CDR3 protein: CATSRANLLAGGIYNEQFF
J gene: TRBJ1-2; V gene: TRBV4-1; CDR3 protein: CASSQDRDYGYTF
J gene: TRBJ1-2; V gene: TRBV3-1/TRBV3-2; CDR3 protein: CASSQGGSGGYGYTF
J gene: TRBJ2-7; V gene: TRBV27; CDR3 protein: CASSPPSGRAYEQYF
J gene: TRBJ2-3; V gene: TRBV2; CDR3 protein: CASSIQGGGTDTQYF
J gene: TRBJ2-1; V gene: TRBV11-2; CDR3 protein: CASSLGGSGRKQFF
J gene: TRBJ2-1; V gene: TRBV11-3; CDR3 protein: CASSLGSSTGWGNEQFF
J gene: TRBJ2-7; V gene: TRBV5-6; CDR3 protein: CASSFLDRGASYEQYF
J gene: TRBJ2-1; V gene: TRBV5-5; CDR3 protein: CASSWGTGPGNEQFF
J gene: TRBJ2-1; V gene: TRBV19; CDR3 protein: CASAPSGPSSYNEQFF
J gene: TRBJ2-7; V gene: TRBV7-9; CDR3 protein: CASSLGSGVSYEQYF
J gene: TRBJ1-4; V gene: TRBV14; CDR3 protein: CASSPQGTNEKLFF
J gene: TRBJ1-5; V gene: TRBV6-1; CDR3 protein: CASSEVDRGNQPQHF
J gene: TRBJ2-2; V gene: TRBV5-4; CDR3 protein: CASSDVMGALSGELFF